This entry describes one TCR beta chain. Its antigen is not identified. The data derive from a study of CXCR3-negative and CXCR3-positive naive CD8 T cells. The CDR3 is 18 residues long. CDR1 SEHNR and CDR2 FQNEAQ come from the germline V gene (reference sequence). The method, 5' RACE with UMI labels, was used to prepare the TRB cDNA libraries. TCRdb re-called the 5' RACE reads; every CDR3 protein appears as one record, without DNA. Its table records approximately 65,000 distinct CDR3 sequences. Study results and caveats: The TRB CDR3s that CXCR3-positive naive cells carried were more hydrophobic than those of CXCR3-negative naive cells.

The sample comprised naive CXCR3+ CD8+ T cells from blood. Subset indicated: CD45RO-CCR7+CD27+CD95- naive CD8+ T cells expressing CXCR3 (TNR3+). This receptor was identified in a human donor in good health. Some clones in this sample may be carry-over from other donors' samples. The chain is built from TRBV7-9 and TRBJ1-1; TCRdb's D gene call, TRBD1, goes unchecked for lack of DNA. CDR3 sequence: CASSVPGETEPLNTEAFF.